This T cell receptor (beta chain) originates from a study of shared clonotypes between healthy human individuals. Every subset had its genomic DNA shared out evenly among several immunoSEQ plates. Produced via immunoSEQ multiplex PCR; TCRdb's table is partial and in-frame only. The sample records approximately 1.9 million clones, 93% being singletons. The CDR3 covers 15 residues. The V gene end was trimmed by 5 bases and the J gene end by 3 bases; junction bases not matched to a gene: 9. Germline V gives CDR1 SGHTA, CDR2 FQGNSA. The naive CD8 subset, CD45RO-negative cells positively selected for CCR7, excluded terminally differentiated effector memory CD45RA+ cells.

The clonotype was recovered from a man between 18 and 35 years old in good health. Some clones in this sample may be carry-over from other donors' samples. V usage is TRBV7-2 and J usage is TRBJ2-7; 8 bases fit TRBD2. Sequencing was done on a sample of naive CD8+ T cells from PBMCs. The CDR3 DNA is TGTGCCAGCAGCCGAGCGGGAGACGGGTACTACGAGCAGTACTTC. Encoded protein: CASSRAGDGYYEQYF.